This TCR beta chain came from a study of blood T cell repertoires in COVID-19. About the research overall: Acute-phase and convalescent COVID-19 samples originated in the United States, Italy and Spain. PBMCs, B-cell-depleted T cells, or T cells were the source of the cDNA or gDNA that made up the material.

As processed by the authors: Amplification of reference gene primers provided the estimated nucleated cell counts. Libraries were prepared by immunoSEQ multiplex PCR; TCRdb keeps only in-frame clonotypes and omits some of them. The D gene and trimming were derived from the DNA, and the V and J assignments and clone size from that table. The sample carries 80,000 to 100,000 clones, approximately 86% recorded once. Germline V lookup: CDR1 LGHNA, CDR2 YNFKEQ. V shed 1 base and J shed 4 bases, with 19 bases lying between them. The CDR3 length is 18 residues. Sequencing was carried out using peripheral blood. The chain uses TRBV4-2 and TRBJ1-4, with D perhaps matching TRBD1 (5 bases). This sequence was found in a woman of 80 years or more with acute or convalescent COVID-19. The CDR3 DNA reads TGTGCCAGCAGCCAAGGGGGCAGCGGGTTTAACTATAATGAAAAACTGTTTTTT. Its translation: CASSQGGSGFNYNEKLFF.